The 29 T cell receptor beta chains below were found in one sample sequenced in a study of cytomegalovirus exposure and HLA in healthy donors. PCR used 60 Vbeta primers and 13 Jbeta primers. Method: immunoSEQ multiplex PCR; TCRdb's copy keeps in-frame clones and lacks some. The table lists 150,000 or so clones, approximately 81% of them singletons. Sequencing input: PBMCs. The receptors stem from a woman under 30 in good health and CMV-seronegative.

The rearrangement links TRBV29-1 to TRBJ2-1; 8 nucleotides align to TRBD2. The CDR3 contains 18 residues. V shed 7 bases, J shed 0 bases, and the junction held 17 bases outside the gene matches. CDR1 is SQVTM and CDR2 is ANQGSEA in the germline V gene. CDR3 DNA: TGCAGCGCTAGTTCCGGGACTAGTCCATTTAGCTCCTACAATGAGCAGTTCTTC. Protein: CSASSGTSPFSSYNEQFF.

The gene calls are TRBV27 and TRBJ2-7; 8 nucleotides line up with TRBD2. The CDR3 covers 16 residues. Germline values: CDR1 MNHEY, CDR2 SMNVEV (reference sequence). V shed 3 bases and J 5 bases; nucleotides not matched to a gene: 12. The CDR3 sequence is CASSLVGGSGVDEQYF. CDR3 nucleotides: TGTGCCAGCAGTTTGGTGGGTGGTAGCGGGGTTGACGAGCAGTACTTC.

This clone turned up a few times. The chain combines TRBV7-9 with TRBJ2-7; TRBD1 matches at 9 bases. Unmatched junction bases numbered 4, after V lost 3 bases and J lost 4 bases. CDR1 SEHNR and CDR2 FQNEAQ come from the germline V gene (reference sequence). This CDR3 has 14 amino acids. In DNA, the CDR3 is TGTGCCAGCAGCTTTTCTGGACAGGGGTACGAGCAGTACTTC. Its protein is CASSFSGQGYEQYF.

The CDR3 nucleotides read TGTGCCAGCAGTTTTTTAATGGGAAGACAGGGAAACGAGCAGTACTTC. It specifies CASSFLMGRQGNEQYF. J is TRBJ2-7 and V is TRBV28; 7 nucleotides match TRBD1. This CDR3 region has 16 residues. Germline V lookup: CDR1 MDHEN, CDR2 SYDVKM. The V gene end was trimmed by 3 bases and the J gene end by 5 bases; junction bases not matched to a gene: 13. The full variable domain, rest sourced from reference TRBV28 and TRBJ2-7, is DVKVTQSSRYLVKRTGEKVFLECVQDMDHENMFWYRQDPGLGLRLIYFSYDVKMKEKGDIPEGYSVSREKKERFSLILESASTNQTSMYLCASSFLMGRQGNEQYFGPGTRLTVT.

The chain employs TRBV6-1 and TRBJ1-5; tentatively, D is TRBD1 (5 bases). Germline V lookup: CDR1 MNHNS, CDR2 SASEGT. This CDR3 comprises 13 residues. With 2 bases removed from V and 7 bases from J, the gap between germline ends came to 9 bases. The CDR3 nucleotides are TGTGCCAGCAGTGAACGCAGGGAACAGCCCCAGCATTTT. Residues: CASSERREQPQHF.

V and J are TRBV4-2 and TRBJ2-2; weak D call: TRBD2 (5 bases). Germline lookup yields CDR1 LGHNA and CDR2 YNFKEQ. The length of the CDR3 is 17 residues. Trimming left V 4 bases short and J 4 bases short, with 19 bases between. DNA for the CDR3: TGTGCCAGCAGCCTACGAGGGTATTCCGAGGGCACCGGGGAGCTGTTTTTT. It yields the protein CASSLRGYSEGTGELFF.

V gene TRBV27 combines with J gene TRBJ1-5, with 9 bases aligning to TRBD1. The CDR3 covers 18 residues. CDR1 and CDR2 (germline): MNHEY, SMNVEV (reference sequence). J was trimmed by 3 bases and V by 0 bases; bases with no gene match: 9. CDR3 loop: CASSLSVPRDRDNQPQHF. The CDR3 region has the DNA TGTGCCAGCAGTTTATCCGTCCCCCGGGACAGGGACAATCAGCCCCAGCATTTT.

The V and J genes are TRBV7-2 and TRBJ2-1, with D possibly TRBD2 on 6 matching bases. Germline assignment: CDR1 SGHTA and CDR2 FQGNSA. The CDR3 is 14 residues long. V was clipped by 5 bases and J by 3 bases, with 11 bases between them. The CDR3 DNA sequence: TGTGCCAGCAGCCTGGTCGGGAGCTACAATGAGCAGTTCTTC. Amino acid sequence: CASSLVGSYNEQFF.

CDR3 bases: TGTGCCAGCAGCTTACTCCCAGTCAATGAGCAGTTCTTC. Its protein product is CASSLLPVNEQFF. This sequence joins TRBV11-3 and TRBJ2-1; D gene ambiguous. This CDR3 has 13 residues. Germline-derived CDR1 and CDR2 are SGHNT and YENEEA. V lost 2 bases and J lost 6, with 8 bases in between.

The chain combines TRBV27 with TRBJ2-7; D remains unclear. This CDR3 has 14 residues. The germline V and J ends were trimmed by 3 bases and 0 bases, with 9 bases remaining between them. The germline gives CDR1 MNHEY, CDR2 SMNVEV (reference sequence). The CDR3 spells CASSFRRSSYEQYF. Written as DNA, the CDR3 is TGTGCCAGCAGTTTTCGTCGCAGCTCCTACGAGCAGTACTTC.

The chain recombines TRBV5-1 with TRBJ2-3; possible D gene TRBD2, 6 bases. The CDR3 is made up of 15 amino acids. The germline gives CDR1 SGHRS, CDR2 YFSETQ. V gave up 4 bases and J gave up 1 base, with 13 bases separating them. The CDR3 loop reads CASSPRGERTDTQYF. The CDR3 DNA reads TGCGCCAGCAGCCCCCGCGGGGAACGCACAGATACGCAGTATTTT.

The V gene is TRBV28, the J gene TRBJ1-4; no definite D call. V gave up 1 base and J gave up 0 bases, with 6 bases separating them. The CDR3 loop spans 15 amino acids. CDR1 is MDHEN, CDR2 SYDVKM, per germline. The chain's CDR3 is CASSLSGTTNEKLFF. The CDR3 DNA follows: TGTGCCAGCAGTTTATCCGGGACAACTAATGAAAAACTGTTTTTT.

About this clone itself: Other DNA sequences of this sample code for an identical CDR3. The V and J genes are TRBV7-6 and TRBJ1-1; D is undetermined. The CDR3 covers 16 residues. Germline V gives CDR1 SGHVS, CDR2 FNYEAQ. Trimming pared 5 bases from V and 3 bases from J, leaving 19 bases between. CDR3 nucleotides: TGTGCCAGCAGCCCTCAATTGGGGAGATTCGACACTGAAGCTTTCTTT. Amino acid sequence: CASSPQLGRFDTEAFF. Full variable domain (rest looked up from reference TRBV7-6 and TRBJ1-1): GAGVSQSPRYKVTKRGQDVALRCDPISGHVSLYWYRQALGQGPEFLTYFNYEAQQDKSGLPNDRFSAERPEGSISTLTIQRTEQRDSAMYRCASSPQLGRFDTEAFFGQGTRLTVV.

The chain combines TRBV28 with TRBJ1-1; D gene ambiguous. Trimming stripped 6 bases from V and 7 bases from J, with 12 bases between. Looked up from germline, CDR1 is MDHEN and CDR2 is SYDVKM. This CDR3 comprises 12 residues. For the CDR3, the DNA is TGTGCCAGCAGACACAGAGGGTTTGAAGCTTTCTTT. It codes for CASRHRGFEAFF. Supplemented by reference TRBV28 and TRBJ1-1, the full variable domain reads DVKVTQSSRYLVKRTGEKVFLECVQDMDHENMFWYRQDPGLGLRLIYFSYDVKMKEKGDIPEGYSVSREKKERFSLILESASTNQTSMYLCASRHRGFEAFFGQGTRLTVV.

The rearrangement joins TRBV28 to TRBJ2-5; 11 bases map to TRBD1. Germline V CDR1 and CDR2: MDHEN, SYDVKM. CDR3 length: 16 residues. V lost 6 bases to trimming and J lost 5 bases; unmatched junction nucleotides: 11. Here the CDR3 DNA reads TGTGCCAGCAGCCCGCTGGACAGGGGGCGGGGTGAGACCCAGTACTTC. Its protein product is CASSPLDRGRGETQYF.

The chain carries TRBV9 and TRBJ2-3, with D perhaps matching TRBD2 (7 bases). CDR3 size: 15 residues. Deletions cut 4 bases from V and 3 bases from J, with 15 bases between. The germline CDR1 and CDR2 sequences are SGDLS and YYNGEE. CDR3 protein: CASSPPGGSTDTQYF. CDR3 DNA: TGTGCCAGCAGCCCCCCGGGGGGCAGTACAGATACGCAGTATTTT.

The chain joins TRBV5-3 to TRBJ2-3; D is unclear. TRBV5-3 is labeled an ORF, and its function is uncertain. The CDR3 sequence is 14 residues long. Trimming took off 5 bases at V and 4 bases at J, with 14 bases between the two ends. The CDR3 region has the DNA TGTGCCAGAAGTTGCCCCGGGTGGGCAGATACGCAGTATTTT. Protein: CARSCPGWADTQYF.

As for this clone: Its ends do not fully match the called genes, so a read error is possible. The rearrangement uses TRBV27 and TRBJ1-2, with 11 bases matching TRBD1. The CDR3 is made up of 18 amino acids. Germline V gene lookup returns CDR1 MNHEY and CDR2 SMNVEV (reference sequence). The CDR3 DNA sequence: TGTGCCGGCAGTTTATCGATAAGGGGACAGGGGGTCGACTATGGCTACACCTTC. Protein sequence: CAGSLSIRGQGVDYGYTF.

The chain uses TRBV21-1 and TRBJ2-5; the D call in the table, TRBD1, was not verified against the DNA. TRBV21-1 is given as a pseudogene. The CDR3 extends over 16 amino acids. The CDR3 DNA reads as TGTGCCAGCAGCAAGAGGGAGGACAGGAGGGAAGAGACCCAGTACTTC. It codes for CASSKREDRREETQYF.

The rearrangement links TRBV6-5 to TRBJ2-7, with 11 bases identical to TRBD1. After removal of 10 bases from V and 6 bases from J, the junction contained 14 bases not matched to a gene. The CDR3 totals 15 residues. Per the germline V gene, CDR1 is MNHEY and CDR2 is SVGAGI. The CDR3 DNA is TGTGCCACGCGGCCCGGGACAGGGGGGTTTGGCGAGCAGTACTTC. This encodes CATRPGTGGFGEQYF.

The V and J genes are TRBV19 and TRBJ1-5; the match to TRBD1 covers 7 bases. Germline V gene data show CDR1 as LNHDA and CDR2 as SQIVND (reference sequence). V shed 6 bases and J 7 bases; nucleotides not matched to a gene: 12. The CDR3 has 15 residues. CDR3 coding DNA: TGTGCCAGTAGGTCCTCGGACAGGATAGGACAGCCCCAGCATTTT. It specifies CASRSSDRIGQPQHF.

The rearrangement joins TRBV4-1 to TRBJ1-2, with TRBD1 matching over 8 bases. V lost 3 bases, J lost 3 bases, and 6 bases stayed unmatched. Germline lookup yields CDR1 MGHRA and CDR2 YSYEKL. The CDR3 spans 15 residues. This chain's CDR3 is CASSQLQGGDYGYTF. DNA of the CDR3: TGCGCCAGCAGCCAGTTACAGGGGGGCGACTATGGCTACACCTTC.

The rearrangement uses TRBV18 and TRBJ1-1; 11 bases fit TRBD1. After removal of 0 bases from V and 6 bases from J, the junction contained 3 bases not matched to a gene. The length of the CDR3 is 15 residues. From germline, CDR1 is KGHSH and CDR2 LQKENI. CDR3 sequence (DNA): TGTGCCAGCTCACCACCGGGACAGGGGGTCCCTGAAGCTTTCTTT. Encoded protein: CASSPPGQGVPEAFF.

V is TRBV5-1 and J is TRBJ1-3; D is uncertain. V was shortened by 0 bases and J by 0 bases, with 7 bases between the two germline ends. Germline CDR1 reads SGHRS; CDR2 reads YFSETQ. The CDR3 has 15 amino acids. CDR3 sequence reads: CASSLVGSSGNTIYF. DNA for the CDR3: TGCGCCAGCAGCTTGGTTGGCTCCTCTGGAAACACCATATATTTT.

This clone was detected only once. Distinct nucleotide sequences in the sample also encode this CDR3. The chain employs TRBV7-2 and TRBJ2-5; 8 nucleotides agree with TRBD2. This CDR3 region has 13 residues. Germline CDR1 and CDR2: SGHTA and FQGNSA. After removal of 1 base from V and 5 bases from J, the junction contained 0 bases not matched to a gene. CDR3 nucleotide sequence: TGTGCCAGCAGCTTAGGACTAGCGGAGACCCAGTACTTC. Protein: CASSLGLAETQYF.

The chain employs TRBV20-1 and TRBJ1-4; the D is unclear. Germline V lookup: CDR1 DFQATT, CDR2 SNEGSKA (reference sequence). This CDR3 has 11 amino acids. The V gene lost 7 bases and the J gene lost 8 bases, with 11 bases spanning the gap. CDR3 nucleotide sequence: TGCAGTGTTAGTAATCGGGAAAAACTGTTTTTT. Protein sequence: CSVSNREKLFF.

Written as DNA, the CDR3 is TGTGCCAGCAGTTACGGAGGAACTATCGGCTACACCTTC. It is translated as CASSYGGTIGYTF. The chain links TRBV2 to TRBJ1-2; no clear D gene. V lost 5 bases and J 8 bases, leaving 15 bases between the germline ends. The CDR3 is 13 amino acids. Germline values: CDR1 SNHLY, CDR2 FYNNEI.

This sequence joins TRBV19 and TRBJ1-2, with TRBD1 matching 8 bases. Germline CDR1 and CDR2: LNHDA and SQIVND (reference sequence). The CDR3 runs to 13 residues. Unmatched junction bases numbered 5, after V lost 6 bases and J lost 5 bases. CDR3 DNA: TGTGCCAGTAGCCTTGACAGGGGATATGGCTACACCTTC. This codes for CASSLDRGYGYTF.

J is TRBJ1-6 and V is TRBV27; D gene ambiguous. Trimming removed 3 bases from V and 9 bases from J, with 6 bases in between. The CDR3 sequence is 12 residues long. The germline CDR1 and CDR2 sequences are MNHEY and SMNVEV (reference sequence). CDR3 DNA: TGTGCCAGCAGTTTTGCCGGTTCACCCCTCCACTTT. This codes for CASSFAGSPLHF.